Below are 16 T cell receptor beta chains sequenced from a single sample in a study of T cells after yellow fever vaccination. TCRdb re-called the 5' RACE reads with MiXCR, one entry per CDR3 protein. The profile shows 400,000 or so distinct CDR3 sequences, around 10% of them singletons. Sequenced here: PBMCs, sampled on the day of the first yellow fever vaccination. These receptors came from a man between 18 and 35 years old who received the YFV17D yellow fever vaccine.

V and J are TRBV9 and TRBJ2-2, with D possibly matching TRBD2 (6 bases). This CDR3 has 15 residues. Germline CDR1 is SGDLS and CDR2 is YYNGEE. V dropped 3 bases and J dropped 5 bases, with 14 bases sitting between them. The CDR3 sequence: CASSALLRGTGELFF. In nucleotides, the CDR3 is TGTGCCAGCAGCGCATTACTTCGGGGGACCGGGGAGCTGTTTTTT.

About this clonotype itself: Just one base apart from a much larger clone, this may be a read error. The chain's CDR3 is CARSLRAIGSGELFF. CDR3 sequence (DNA): TGTGCCAGAAGTTTAAGGGCCATAGGCAGCGGGGAGCTGTTTTTT. The J gene is TRBJ2-2, the V gene TRBV12-3 or TRBV12-4; no clear D. The CDR3 totals 15 residues.

In this sample, this clonotype turned up a few times. This rearrangement joins TRBV12-3 or TRBV12-4 to TRBJ2-5; tentative D call: TRBD2 (7 bases). Trimming shortened V by 5 bases and J by 5 bases, and 18 bases separated the two germline ends. The CDR3 loop spans 15 amino acids. CDR3 sequence: CASSPSGAGAETQYF. The CDR3 DNA follows: TGTGCCAGCAGTCCCTCCGGGGCGGGGGCTGAGACCCAGTACTTC.

This chain uses TRBV9 with TRBJ2-2, with 8 positions matching TRBD1. CDR1 and CDR2 from the germline V gene are SGDLS and YYNGEE. Trimming took 2 bases from V and 7 from J; bases not matched to a gene: 4. CDR3 length equals 14 residues. CDR3 region: CASSVTGGSGELFF. The DNA of the CDR3 is TGTGCCAGCAGCGTTACAGGGGGTAGCGGGGAGCTGTTTTTT. The whole variable domain, filled in from reference TRBV9 and TRBJ2-2, reads DSGVTQTPKHLITATGQRVTLRCSPRSGDLSVYWYQQSLDQGLQFLIQYYNGEERAKGNILERFSAQQFPDLHSELNLSSLELGDSALYFCASSVTGGSGELFFGEGSRLTVL.

Only a few counts were recorded for this clonotype. This chain connects TRBV12-3 or TRBV12-4 to TRBJ1-3; 7 positions match TRBD1. This CDR3 is 15 amino acids long. With 4 bases clipped from V and 5 bases from J, the junction kept 8 bases outside the gene matches. The chain's CDR3 is CASSSVRDRRNTIYF. The CDR3 DNA reads TGTGCCAGCAGTTCGGTCCGGGACAGAAGAAACACCATATATTTT.

This chain links TRBV5-1 with TRBJ2-7, with 11 bases aligning to TRBD1. The CDR3 totals 15 residues. Germline CDR1 reads SGHRS; CDR2 reads YFSETQ. V trimming: 0 bases; J trimming: 4 bases; junction bases outside the gene matches: 3. The CDR3 nucleotides read TGCGCCAGCAGCTTGGAGGGACAGGGGGAATACGAGCAGTACTTC. This encodes CASSLEGQGEYEQYF. The full variable domain, completed using reference TRBV5-1 and TRBJ2-7, is KAGVTQTPRYLIKTRGQQVTLSCSPISGHRSVSWYQQTPGQGLQFLFEYFSETQRNKGNFPGRFSGRQFSNSRSEMNVSTLELGDSALYLCASSLEGQGEYEQYFGPGTRLTVT.

This clonotype was detected only a few times. CDR3 nucleotides: TGTGCCAGCAGCCTTAACGTAGGTCCAGATACGCAGTATTTT. Protein product: CASSLNVGPDTQYF. The chain couples TRBV6-4 to TRBJ2-3; no definite D call. The V gene's germline CDR1 is MRHNA and CDR2 SNTAGT. Trimming took 6 bases from V and 4 from J, leaving 14 bases between them. The CDR3 spans 14 residues.

The rearrangement uses TRBV23-1 and TRBJ2-1; TRBD1 agrees at 9 bases. TRBV23-1 carries the ORF label, with uncertain function. The CDR3 is 16 amino acids. Trimming took 2 bases from V and 5 from J; bases not matched to a gene: 7. For the CDR3, the DNA is TGCGCCAGCAGTCAAACCCCCCGGACAGGGGACAATGAGCAGTTCTTC. Protein product: CASSQTPRTGDNEQFF.

This clonotype showed up many times. The chain couples TRBV7-9 to TRBJ2-6; D gene unclear. The CDR3 length is 15 residues. The V end lost 5 bases, the J end lost 11 bases, and 19 bases lay between the germline ends. Looked up from germline, CDR1 is SEHNR and CDR2 is FQNEAQ (reference sequence). The chain's CDR3 is CASSKRVSRNHVLTF. CDR3 coding DNA: TGTGCCAGCAGCAAACGGGTATCCCGTAACCACGTCCTGACTTTC.

This clonotype appeared a few times. V is TRBV7-3 and J is TRBJ2-2, with TRBD1 identical over 8 bases. With V trimmed by 6 bases and J by 2 bases, 14 bases remained unmatched. Per the germline V gene, CDR1 is SGHTA and CDR2 is FQGTGA. This CDR3 is built from 18 residues. For the CDR3, the DNA is TGTGCCAGCAGTCCCTCCCCGGGACAGGAGTTAAACACCGGGGAGCTGTTTTTT. It codes for CASSPSPGQELNTGELFF.

This clonotype was counted only a few times. The V gene is TRBV5-1, the J gene TRBJ1-4; 7 nucleotides align to TRBD1. The germline V gene encodes CDR1 SGHRS and CDR2 YFSETQ. The J segment lost 3 bases and the V segment lost 3 bases, leaving 5 bases of the junction unmatched. The CDR3 is 15 amino acids. The CDR3: CASSSIGTANEKLFF. In DNA form, the CDR3 reads TGCGCCAGCAGCTCAATCGGGACAGCTAATGAAAAACTGTTTTTT.

The sample holds a few counts of this clonotype. The V gene is TRBV11-1, the J gene TRBJ2-1; a possible D gene is TRBD2 (5 bases). The V and J ends lost 2 bases and 4 bases respectively, with 27 bases between them. CDR1 SGHAT and CDR2 FQDESV come from the germline V gene (reference sequence). The CDR3 loop spans 20 amino acids. CDR3 amino acids: CASSLRVTQLSWTPYNEQFF. Written as DNA, the CDR3 is TGTGCCAGCAGCTTACGCGTGACACAACTTAGCTGGACTCCGTACAATGAGCAGTTCTTC.

A few counts support this clonotype. CDR3 coding DNA: TGTGCTAGTGGTCCCCGGGCCCAGGCTGGGACAGATACGCAGTATTTT. It encodes CASGPRAQAGTDTQYF. The gene calls are TRBV12-5 and TRBJ2-3; D unclear. The V gene's germline CDR1 is LGHNT and CDR2 FRNRAP. The V and J ends lost 5 bases and 3 bases respectively, with 18 bases between them. The CDR3 spans 16 residues.

This clonotype was observed a handful of times. The chain carries TRBV7-9 and TRBJ2-3; 9 nucleotides match TRBD2. This CDR3 comprises 15 residues. Germline V lookup: CDR1 SEHNR, CDR2 FQNEAQ (reference sequence). The V segment lost 3 bases and the J segment 3 bases; nucleotides outside the gene matches: 4. The CDR3 reads CASSFTAGGTDTQYF. CDR3 DNA: TGTGCCAGCAGCTTTACAGCGGGGGGAACAGATACGCAGTATTTT.

The sample holds a few counts of this clonotype. The gene calls are TRBV28 and TRBJ2-1, with a weak D call TRBD2 (6 bases). The CDR3 is 14 amino acids. Germline lookup yields CDR1 MDHEN and CDR2 SYDVKM. The germline V and J ends were trimmed by 6 bases and 6 bases, with 15 bases remaining between them. The chain's CDR3 is CASRRSGVSNEQFF. The DNA for the CDR3 is TGTGCCAGCAGGAGGTCGGGGGTAAGCAATGAGCAGTTCTTC.

This clonotype was found many times. One end of the junction is discordant with germline, which a read error may explain. V usage is TRBV5-4 and J usage is TRBJ2-5; a possible D gene is TRBD2 (6 bases). Gene TRBJ2-3 matches the end of the DNA better, so the J call may be wrong. Germline lookup yields CDR1 SGHNT and CDR2 YYREEE (reference sequence). The CDR3 length is 14 residues. CDR3 nucleotide sequence: TGTGCCAGCAGCTTGGCCGGGGGAGCAGAGACGCAGTATTTT. Translating it yields CASSLAGGAETQYF.